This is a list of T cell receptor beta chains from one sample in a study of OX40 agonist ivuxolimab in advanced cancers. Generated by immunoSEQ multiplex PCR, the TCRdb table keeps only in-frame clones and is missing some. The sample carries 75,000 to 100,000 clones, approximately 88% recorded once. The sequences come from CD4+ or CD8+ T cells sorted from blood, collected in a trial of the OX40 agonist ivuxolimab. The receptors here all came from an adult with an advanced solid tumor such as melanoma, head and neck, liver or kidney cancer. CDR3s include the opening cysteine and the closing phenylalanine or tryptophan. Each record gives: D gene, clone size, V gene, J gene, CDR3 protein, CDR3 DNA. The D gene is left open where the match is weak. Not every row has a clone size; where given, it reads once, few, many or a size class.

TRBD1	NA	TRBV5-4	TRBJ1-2	CASSLVPGQGAVGYTF	TGTGCCAGCAGCTTGGTCCCGGGACAGGGGGCGGTTGGCTACACCTTC
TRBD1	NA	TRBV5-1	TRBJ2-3	CASSLLQGLTLDTQYF	TGCGCCAGCAGCTTACTACAGGGGTTGACGTTGGATACGCAGTATTTT
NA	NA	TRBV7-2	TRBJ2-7	CASSSRPSSEQYF	TGTGCCAGCAGCTCCCGCCCTAGTTCTGAGCAGTACTTC
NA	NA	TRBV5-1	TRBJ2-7	CASSLIPGTSVEQYF	TGCGCCAGCAGCTTGATTCCCGGGACTTCGGTAGAGCAGTACTTC
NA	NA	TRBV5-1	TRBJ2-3	CASRRWERTDTQYF	TGCGCCAGCCGACGATGGGAACGCACAGATACGCAGTATTTT
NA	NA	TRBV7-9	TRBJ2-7	CASSLAGDTYYEQYF	TGTGCCAGCAGCTTAGCAGGAGACACTTACTACGAGCAGTACTTC
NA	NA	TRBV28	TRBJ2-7	CASSFPGRDSYEQYF	TGTGCCAGCAGTTTTCCCGGTAGAGACTCCTACGAGCAGTACTTC
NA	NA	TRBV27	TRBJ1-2	CASSQATGYGYTF	TGTGCCAGCAGTCAAGCCACAGGGTATGGCTACACCTTC
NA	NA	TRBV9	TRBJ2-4	CASSPPGSAKNIQYF	TGTGCCAGCAGCCCCCCGGGATCAGCCAAAAACATTCAGTACTTC
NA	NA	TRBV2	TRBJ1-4	CASSGQATNEKLFF	TGTGCCAGCAGTGGACAGGCAACTAATGAAAAACTGTTTTTT
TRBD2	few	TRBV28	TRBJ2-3	CASSTSGGLYDTQYF	TGTGCCAGCAGTACTAGCGGGGGGCTGTATGATACGCAGTATTTT
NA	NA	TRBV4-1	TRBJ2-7	CASSQDNWSSYEQYF	TGCGCCAGCAGCCAAGATAACTGGAGCTCCTACGAGCAGTACTTC
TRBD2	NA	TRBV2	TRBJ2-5	CASRNGGGETQYF	TGTGCCAGCAGAAACGGGGGGGGAGAGACCCAGTACTTC
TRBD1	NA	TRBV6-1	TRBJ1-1	CASTRDRATEAFF	TGTGCCAGCACCCGGGACAGGGCTACTGAAGCTTTCTTT
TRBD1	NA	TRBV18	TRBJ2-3	CASSEGNPGQGTDTQYF	TGTGCCAGCTCCGAGGGCAATCCGGGACAGGGCACAGATACGCAGTATTTT
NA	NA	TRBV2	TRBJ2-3	CASSEIGVTSTDTQYF	TGTGCCAGCAGTGAAATAGGGGTTACTAGCACAGATACGCAGTATTTT
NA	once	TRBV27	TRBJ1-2	CASSFSTANQGYTF	TGTGCCAGCAGTTTTTCGACAGCTAATCAAGGCTACACCTTC
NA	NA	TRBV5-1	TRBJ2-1	CASSLARGPSGLRSNEQFF	TGCGCCAGCAGCTTGGCCCGGGGGCCGAGCGGACTCCGATCCAATGAGCAGTTCTTC
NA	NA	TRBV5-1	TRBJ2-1	CASQRGDTNEQFF	TGCGCCAGCCAGAGGGGGGATACGAATGAGCAGTTCTTC
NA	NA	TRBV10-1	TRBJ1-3	CASSAVDNTIYF	TGCGCCAGCAGTGCAGTGGACAACACCATATATTTT
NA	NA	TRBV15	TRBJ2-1	CATSNYLSVANEQFF	TGTGCCACCAGCAACTACCTGAGTGTCGCCAATGAGCAGTTCTTC
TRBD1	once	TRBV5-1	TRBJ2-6	CASSPSGQGRNSGANVLTF	TGCGCCAGCAGCCCATCAGGACAGGGTCGTAACTCTGGGGCCAACGTCCTGACTTTC
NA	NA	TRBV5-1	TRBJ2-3	CASSATDTQYF	TGCGCCAGCAGCGCCACAGATACGCAGTATTTT
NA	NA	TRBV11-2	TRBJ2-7	CASSLEGTLRAYEQYF	TGTGCCAGCAGCTTAGAAGGGACCCTGAGGGCCTACGAGCAGTACTTC
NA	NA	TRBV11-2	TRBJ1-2	CASSPSGDYVGYTF	TGTGCCAGCAGCCCGTCGGGGGACTACGTCGGCTACACCTTC
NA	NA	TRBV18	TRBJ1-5	CASSPRVSGDYSNQPQHF	TGTGCCAGCTCACCAAGGGTTTCAGGGGATTATAGCAATCAGCCCCAGCATTTT
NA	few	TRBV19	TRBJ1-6	CASSLGDSPLHF	TGTGCCAGTAGTTTGGGAGATTCACCCCTCCACTTT
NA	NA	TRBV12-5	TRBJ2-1	CASGPGYVSNEQFF	TGTGCTAGTGGTCCGGGCTACGTGAGCAATGAGCAGTTCTTC
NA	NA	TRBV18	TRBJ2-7	CASSTGVGSYEQYF	TGTGCCAGCTCAACGGGCGTCGGCTCCTACGAGCAGTACTTC
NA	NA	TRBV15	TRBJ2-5	CATSRGPRKETQYF	TGTGCCACCAGCAGAGGTCCCAGGAAAGAGACCCAGTACTTC
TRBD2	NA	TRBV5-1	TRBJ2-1	CASSPAGTSGRARNEQFF	TGCGCCAGCAGCCCCGCCGGGACTAGCGGGAGGGCCAGGAATGAGCAGTTCTTC
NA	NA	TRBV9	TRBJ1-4	CASSVGLSDGDEKLFF	TGTGCCAGCAGCGTAGGACTGAGTGATGGGGACGAAAAACTGTTTTTT
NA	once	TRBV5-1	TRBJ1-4	CDRNRDGATNEKLFF	TGCGACAGGAACAGGGATGGGGCAACTAATGAAAAACTGTTTTTT
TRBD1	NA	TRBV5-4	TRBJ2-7	CASSFDRVYEQYF	TGTGCCAGCAGCTTCGACAGGGTCTACGAGCAGTACTTC
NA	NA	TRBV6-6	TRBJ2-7	CASRSRSEQYF	TGTGCCAGCAGATCCCGCTCCGAGCAGTACTTC
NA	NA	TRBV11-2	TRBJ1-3	CASRRGGYSGNTIYF	TGTGCCAGCAGAAGGGGAGGATACTCTGGAAACACCATATATTTT
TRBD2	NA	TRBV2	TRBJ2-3	CASSEATSGGPQYF	TGTGCCAGCAGTGAAGCGACCAGCGGGGGGCCGCAGTATTTT
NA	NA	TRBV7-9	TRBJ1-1	CASSLSQGQRRGDTEAFF	TGTGCCAGCAGCTTAAGTCAGGGGCAGAGAAGGGGGGACACTGAAGCTTTCTTT